These 32 T cell receptor beta chains were sequenced from one sample in a study of cytomegalovirus exposure and HLA in healthy donors. Use of 60 Vbeta and 13 Jbeta primers characterized the PCR. Method: immunoSEQ multiplex PCR; TCRdb's copy keeps in-frame clones and lacks some. The sample shows 190,000 or so clones, 82% of them seen only once. Specimen: PBMCs. These receptor sequences come from a boy younger than 10 in good health and CMV-seronegative.

The V and J genes are TRBV19 and TRBJ2-7, with 7 positions matching TRBD1. The germline V gene has CDR1 LNHDA and CDR2 SQIVND (reference sequence). The CDR3 is 15 residues long. V shed 7 bases, J shed 3 bases, and the junction held 12 bases outside the gene matches. CDR3 protein: CASISRGRFGYEQYF. CDR3 DNA sequence: TGTGCCAGTATTTCGAGGGGGCGATTCGGCTACGAGCAGTACTTC.

This chain joins TRBV11-2 and TRBJ2-7, with D possibly matching TRBD2 (6 bases). Germline V gene lookup returns CDR1 SGHAT and CDR2 FQNNGV. CDR3 length: 11 amino acids. Trimming pared 6 bases from V and 5 bases from J, leaving 8 bases between. The CDR3 spells CASSTGDEQYF. The CDR3 coding sequence is TGTGCCAGCAGTACGGGAGACGAGCAGTACTTC.

The V call is TRBV6-1, the J call TRBJ2-7, with no clear D. The V end was cut by 5 bases, the J end by 2 bases, with 16 bases between. Germline values: CDR1 MNHNS, CDR2 SASEGT. The CDR3 totals 15 residues. The chain's CDR3 is CASSLLKINPYEQYF. The CDR3 DNA sequence: TGTGCCAGCAGTCTACTGAAAATAAACCCCTACGAGCAGTACTTC.

The chain has TRBV11-2 and TRBJ2-5, with D possibly matching TRBD2 (6 bases). The V end was cut by 1 base, the J end by 4 bases, with 19 bases between. This CDR3 is 17 amino acids long. Germline values: CDR1 SGHAT, CDR2 FQNNGV. Written as DNA, the CDR3 is TGTGCCAGCAGCTTAGGGTCGGGTCGGGGGTTGGGAGAGACCCAGTACTTC. This sequence encodes CASSLGSGRGLGETQYF.

This clone was detected a few times. The chain is built from TRBV7-9 and TRBJ1-2; TRBD1 might be the D (5 bases). The CDR3 sequence is 13 residues long. Germline CDR1 reads SEHNR; CDR2 reads FQNEAQ (reference sequence). The germline V and J ends were trimmed by 8 bases and 4 bases, with 14 bases remaining between them. CDR3 in amino acids: CASPDPDTYGYTF. The DNA for the CDR3 is TGTGCCAGCCCGGACCCGGACACCTATGGCTACACCTTC.

This sequence joins TRBV30 and TRBJ2-5, with 8 bases lining up with TRBD2. The V gene's germline CDR1 is GTSNPN and CDR2 SVGIG (reference sequence). This CDR3 is 11 amino acids long. Trimming removed 0 bases from V and 9 bases from J; junction bases left unmatched: 0. CDR3: CAWSVAGAQYF. CDR3 bases: TGTGCCTGGAGTGTAGCGGGGGCCCAGTACTTC.

The CDR3 spells CASSQDGGVRGDIQYF. DNA of the CDR3: TGCGCCAGCAGCCAAGATGGCGGGGTGCGGGGGGACATTCAGTACTTC. The genes are TRBV4-3 and TRBJ2-4, with 8 bases aligning to TRBD2. The CDR3 extends over 16 amino acids. Germline CDR1 reads LGHNA; CDR2 reads YSLEER. V lost 0 bases, J lost 8 bases, and 9 bases stayed unmatched.

As for this clone: At the DNA level, this CDR3 is encoded by other sequences in the same sample as well. The chain couples TRBV6-1 to TRBJ1-2, with D perhaps matching TRBD1 (5 bases). There are 14 residues in the CDR3. From germline, CDR1 is MNHNS and CDR2 SASEGT. Trimming cost V 2 bases and J 4 bases, with 11 bases left between them. The CDR3: CASSERQGGYGYTF. For the CDR3, the DNA is TGTGCCAGCAGTGAAAGGCAGGGAGGCTATGGCTACACCTTC.

This chain connects TRBV7-2 to TRBJ1-1, with D tentatively TRBD1 (5 bases). Trimming took off 3 bases at V and 3 bases at J, with 14 bases between the two ends. CDR3 length equals 15 residues. Germline V gene data show CDR1 as SGHTA and CDR2 as FQGNSA. The CDR3 is CASSFQGPVDTEAFF. In DNA form, the CDR3 reads TGTGCCAGCAGCTTCCAGGGCCCAGTGGACACTGAAGCTTTCTTT.

The chain is built from TRBV7-2 and TRBJ2-7; 7 nucleotides align to TRBD1. Germline V CDR1 and CDR2: SGHTA, FQGNSA. The V and J ends lost 5 bases and 3 bases, in that order; junction bases with no gene match: 7. There are 14 residues in the CDR3. For the CDR3, the DNA is TGTGCCAGCAGCCGTACGGGACAGAGCTACGAGCAGTACTTC. Translated, it gives CASSRTGQSYEQYF.

The chain employs TRBV7-8 and TRBJ2-1, with 12 bases identical to TRBD2. This CDR3 has 16 amino acids. Per germline, CDR1 SGHVS and CDR2 FQNEAQ. Trimming took 4 bases from V and 4 from J; bases not matched to a gene: 5. Written as DNA, the CDR3 is TGTGCCAGCAGCTCCCAAACTAGCGGGGGGTACAATGAGCAGTTCTTC. This encodes CASSSQTSGGYNEQFF.

This clone was seen just once. This rearrangement joins TRBV4-1 to TRBJ2-5, with 8 positions matching TRBD1. The V and J ends lost 2 bases and 1 base, in that order; junction bases with no gene match: 9. The CDR3 runs to 17 residues. Per the germline V gene, CDR1 is MGHRA and CDR2 is YSYEKL. The CDR3 here is CASSQSQGAKVQETQYF. DNA of the CDR3: TGCGCCAGCAGCCAATCTCAGGGGGCGAAGGTCCAAGAGACCCAGTACTTC.

This chain connects TRBV9 to TRBJ1-1; D gene unclear. The CDR3 extends over 13 amino acids. The V and J ends lost 0 bases and 6 bases respectively, with 9 bases between them. Germline CDR1 is SGDLS and CDR2 is YYNGEE. The CDR3: CASSVGADPEAFF. CDR3 DNA sequence: TGTGCCAGCAGCGTAGGGGCAGACCCTGAAGCTTTCTTT.

The chain employs TRBV5-1 and TRBJ1-2; possible D gene TRBD1, 6 bases. V was trimmed by 0 bases and J by 4 bases, leaving 13 bases between them. The CDR3 is 15 residues long. Germline CDR1 reads SGHRS; CDR2 reads YFSETQ. The CDR3 reads CASSLETGGIYGYTF. Written as DNA, the CDR3 is TGCGCCAGCAGCTTGGAGACAGGAGGTATCTATGGCTACACCTTC. The full variable domain, in which reference TRBV5-1 and TRBJ1-2 provide the parts outside the CDR3, is KAGVTQTPRYLIKTRGQQVTLSCSPISGHRSVSWYQQTPGQGLQFLFEYFSETQRNKGNFPGRFSGRQFSNSRSEMNVSTLELGDSALYLCASSLETGGIYGYTFGSGTRLTVV.

This chain uses TRBV6-5 with TRBJ2-5; 7 nucleotides align to TRBD1. The J call may not be correct, given that the DNA end is closer to TRBJ2-7. The CDR3 loop spans 16 amino acids. The germline gives CDR1 MNHEY, CDR2 SVGAGI. The CDR3 bases are TGTGCCAGCAGTTACTCGATGGCACAGGGGTTATACGAGCAGTACTTC. As protein: CASSYSMAQGLYEQYF.

This chain uses TRBV6-1 with TRBJ2-1, with D possibly TRBD1 on 5 matching bases. This CDR3 has 14 amino acids. With 0 bases removed from V and 8 bases from J, the gap between germline ends came to 11 bases. Germline assignment: CDR1 MNHNS and CDR2 SASEGT. The chain's CDR3 is CASSEALDSDEQFF. The CDR3 nucleotides read TGTGCCAGCAGTGAAGCGCTAGACAGCGATGAGCAGTTCTTC.

In DNA form, the CDR3 reads TGTGCCAGCAGCGTAGCTGCTCGCGGGGGGATCAATGAGCAGTTCTTC. Its translation is CASSVAARGGINEQFF. The chain links TRBV9 to TRBJ2-1, with 8 bases fitting TRBD2. Germline V gene data show CDR1 as SGDLS and CDR2 as YYNGEE. Trimming took 0 bases from V and 6 from J; bases not matched to a gene: 8. The CDR3 has 16 residues.

V and J are TRBV4-3 and TRBJ2-2, with a tentative D call TRBD2 (5 bases). Germline V gene data show CDR1 as LGHNA and CDR2 as YSLEER. V shed 0 bases and J shed 0 bases, with 11 bases lying between them. The CDR3 loop spans 17 amino acids. The DNA of the CDR3 is TGCGCCAGCAGCCAAGAAGGATACGGGGCGAACACCGGGGAGCTGTTTTTT. This codes for CASSQEGYGANTGELFF.

For the CDR3, the DNA is TGTGCCACCAGCATTGTAAGACAGAATTACGAGCAGTACTTC. Translating gives CATSIVRQNYEQYF. The chain couples TRBV15 to TRBJ2-7; possibly TRBD1 for D (5 bases). This CDR3 region has 14 residues. With 4 bases removed from V and 4 bases from J, the gap between germline ends came to 14 bases. Germline CDR1 and CDR2: LNHNV and YYDKDF (reference sequence).

V gene TRBV9 combines with J gene TRBJ1-2; D gene ambiguous. The germline V and J ends were trimmed by 0 bases and 4 bases, with 4 bases remaining between them. Per the germline V gene, CDR1 is SGDLS and CDR2 is YYNGEE. This CDR3 contains 12 residues. The CDR3 nucleotides are TGTGCCAGCAGCGTAGCTACCTATGGCTACACCTTC. Its protein is CASSVATYGYTF.

The rearrangement links TRBV6-1 to TRBJ1-5; D may be TRBD1 (6 bases). The CDR3 consists of 14 residues. Deletions cut 2 bases from V and 9 bases from J, with 14 bases between. Per germline, CDR1 MNHNS and CDR2 SASEGT. CDR3 DNA: TGTGCCAGCAGTGAACAAGGGGGACGGGGGCCCCAGCATTTT. Protein: CASSEQGGRGPQHF.

This rearrangement joins TRBV2 to TRBJ2-5; 7 bases agree with TRBD1. The CDR3 runs to 13 residues. Trimming removed 10 bases from V and 2 bases from J; junction bases left unmatched: 7. Germline lookup yields CDR1 SNHLY and CDR2 FYNNEI. DNA for the CDR3: TGTGCCATCATACAGGGGAGTCAAGAGACCCAGTACTTC. This sequence encodes CAIIQGSQETQYF. The whole variable domain, filled in from reference TRBV2 and TRBJ2-5, reads EPEVTQTPSHQVTQMGQEVILRCVPISNHLYFYWYRQILGQKVEFLVSFYNNEISEKSEIFDDQFSVERPDGSNFTLKIRSTKLEDSAMYFCAIIQGSQETQYFGPGTRLLVL.

This clone appeared a few times. The rearrangement uses TRBV5-1 and TRBJ1-1, with D possibly matching TRBD1 (6 bases). V was trimmed by 8 bases and J by 0 bases, leaving 14 bases between them. CDR1 is SGHRS and CDR2 is YFSETQ in the germline V gene. The CDR3 is 14 residues long. The CDR3 nucleotides are TGCGCCAGTACCCTGACAGGTATGAACACTGAAGCTTTCTTT. Its protein product is CASTLTGMNTEAFF. The full variable domain, in which reference TRBV5-1 and TRBJ1-1 provide the parts outside the CDR3, is KAGVTQTPRYLIKTRGQQVTLSCSPISGHRSVSWYQQTPGQGLQFLFEYFSETQRNKGNFPGRFSGRQFSNSRSEMNVSTLELGDSALYLCASTLTGMNTEAFFGQGTRLTVV.

V gene TRBV11-2 combines with J gene TRBJ2-5; tentatively, D is TRBD2 (5 bases). V was trimmed by 5 bases and J by 5 bases, leaving 15 bases between them. Germline CDR1 and CDR2: SGHAT and FQNNGV. The CDR3 loop spans 14 amino acids. The CDR3 DNA reads TGTGCCAGCAGCGCTCCCCGGGGAAGGGAGACCCAGTACTTC. Translating gives CASSAPRGRETQYF.

V usage is TRBV10-3 and J usage is TRBJ2-4, with TRBD2 as a possible D gene (6 bases). The CDR3 spans 15 residues. Trimming stripped 0 bases from V and 8 bases from J, with 14 bases between. Germline V gene sequence: CDR1 ENHRY, CDR2 SYGVKD. The CDR3 region has the DNA TGTGCCATCAGTGAGTCGAATGCGGGGAAGGACATTCAGTACTTC. Residues: CAISESNAGKDIQYF.

This clone was seen just once. This sequence joins TRBV6-5 and TRBJ2-1, with 8 nucleotides matching TRBD2. Germline V gene lookup returns CDR1 MNHEY and CDR2 SVGAGI. The CDR3 is 16 amino acids. The V gene end was trimmed by 0 bases and the J gene end by 12 bases; junction bases not matched to a gene: 13. CDR3 bases: TGTGCCAGCAGTTACTCGGCCAGCGGGGGTCCTTGGCGGCAGTTCTTC. Encoded protein: CASSYSASGGPWRQFF.

The chain couples TRBV29-1 to TRBJ2-2; D may be TRBD1 (6 bases). CDR1 and CDR2 (germline): SQVTM, ANQGSEA. V lost 6 bases to trimming and J lost 0 bases, with 11 bases between them. The CDR3 is 14 amino acids. The CDR3, as DNA: TGCAGCGTACAGGGACCCGCGAACACCGGGGAGCTGTTTTTT. It encodes CSVQGPANTGELFF.

This clone showed up just once. The chain joins TRBV7-2 to TRBJ2-7; 8 nucleotides line up with TRBD1. The trim removed 4 bases at V and 1 base at J, leaving 9 bases unmatched. The germline gives CDR1 SGHTA, CDR2 FQGNSA. The CDR3 is 16 amino acids. As DNA, the CDR3 is TGTGCCAGCAGCTCTTCGATGACAGGGGCATCCTACGAGCAGTACTTC. Amino acid sequence: CASSSSMTGASYEQYF. Full variable domain (missing parts from reference TRBV7-2 and TRBJ2-7): GAGVSQSPSNKVTEKGKDVELRCDPISGHTALYWYRQSLGQGLEFLIYFQGNSAPDKSGLPSDRFSAERTGGSVSTLTIQRTQQEDSAVYLCASSSSMTGASYEQYFGPGTRLTVT.

The V call is TRBV9, the J call TRBJ2-3, with a possible D match to TRBD1 (5 bases). The V and J ends lost 4 bases and 2 bases respectively, with 14 bases between them. There are 15 residues in the CDR3. CDR1 and CDR2 from the germline V gene are SGDLS and YYNGEE. The CDR3 protein is CASSSRASDTDTQYF. The DNA for the CDR3 is TGTGCCAGCAGCTCCAGGGCTTCCGACACAGATACGCAGTATTTT.

This clone was observed a single time. The V and J genes are TRBV18 and TRBJ2-3; 9 bases line up with TRBD1. J was trimmed by 2 bases and V by 5 bases; bases with no gene match: 8. The germline V gene has CDR1 KGHSH and CDR2 LQKENI. This CDR3 contains 16 residues. This CDR3 is CASSGTGSRFTDTQYF. Here the CDR3 DNA reads TGTGCCAGCTCAGGGACAGGGTCCCGCTTCACAGATACGCAGTATTTT.

This sequence joins TRBV14 and TRBJ1-2; D is unclear. V was pared by 10 bases and J by 8 bases, with 20 bases between. The V gene's germline CDR1 is SGHDN and CDR2 FVKESK. The CDR3 has 13 residues. The CDR3 loop is CAILLGDSDGYTF. The CDR3 region has the DNA TGTGCCATCCTACTCGGGGATTCTGACGGCTACACCTTC. Full variable domain (rest looked up from reference TRBV14 and TRBJ1-2): EAGVTQFPSHSVIEKGQTVTLRCDPISGHDNLYWYRRVMGKEIKFLLHFVKESKQDESGMPNNRFLAERTGGTYSTLKVQPAELEDSGVYFCAILLGDSDGYTFGSGTRLTVV.

The V and J genes are TRBV6-4 and TRBJ1-2; TRBD1 aligns across 7 bases. V shed 4 bases, J shed 0 bases, and the junction held 5 bases outside the gene matches. Per the germline V gene, CDR1 is MRHNA and CDR2 is SNTAGT. The CDR3 has 15 residues. The CDR3 nucleotides read TGTGCCAGCAGTGGAACCGGGACAGCTAACTATGGCTACACCTTC. This encodes CASSGTGTANYGYTF.